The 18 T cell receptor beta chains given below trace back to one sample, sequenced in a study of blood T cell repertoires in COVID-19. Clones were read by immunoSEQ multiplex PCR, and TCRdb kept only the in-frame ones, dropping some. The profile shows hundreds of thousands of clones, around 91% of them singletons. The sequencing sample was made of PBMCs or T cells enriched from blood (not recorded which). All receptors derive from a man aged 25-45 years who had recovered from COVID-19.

CDR3 nucleotide sequence: TGCGCCAGCAGGGTAGGGAGAGAGACCCAGTACTTC. Translating it yields CASRVGRETQYF. The gene calls are TRBV5-1 and TRBJ2-5; TRBD2 is a possible D gene (5 bases). The CDR3 runs 12 residues. The V end was cut by 5 bases, the J end by 4 bases, with 9 bases between. The germline V gene has CDR1 SGHRS and CDR2 YFSETQ.

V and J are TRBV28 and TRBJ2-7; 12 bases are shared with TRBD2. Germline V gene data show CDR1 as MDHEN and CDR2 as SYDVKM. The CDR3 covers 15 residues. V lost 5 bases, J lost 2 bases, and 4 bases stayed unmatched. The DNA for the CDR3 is TGTGCCAGCAGTCCTCGGACTAGCGGGACCTACGAGCAGTACTTC. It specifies CASSPRTSGTYEQYF.

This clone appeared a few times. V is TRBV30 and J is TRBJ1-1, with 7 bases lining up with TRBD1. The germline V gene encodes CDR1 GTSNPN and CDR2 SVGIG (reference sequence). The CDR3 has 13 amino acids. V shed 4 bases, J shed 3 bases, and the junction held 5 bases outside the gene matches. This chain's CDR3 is CAWNRGQHTEAFF. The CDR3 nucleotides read TGTGCCTGGAATAGGGGGCAGCACACTGAAGCTTTCTTT.

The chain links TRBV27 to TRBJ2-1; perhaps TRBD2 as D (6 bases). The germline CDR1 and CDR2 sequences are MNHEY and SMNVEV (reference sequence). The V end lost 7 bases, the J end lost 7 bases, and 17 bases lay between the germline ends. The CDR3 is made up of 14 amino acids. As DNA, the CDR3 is TGTGCCAGCAAAACGGGACTGGCTAGTAATGAGCAGTTCTTC. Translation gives CASKTGLASNEQFF.

The CDR3 DNA reads TGTGCCAGCAGTCCGAACAGGGGCGCGGATGGCTACACCTTC. Encoded protein: CASSPNRGADGYTF. The rearrangement uses TRBV27 and TRBJ1-2, with 7 bases aligning to TRBD1. V gave up 5 bases and J gave up 6 bases; unmatched junction bases: 9. Germline CDR1 reads MNHEY; CDR2 reads SMNVEV (reference sequence). The CDR3 has 14 residues.

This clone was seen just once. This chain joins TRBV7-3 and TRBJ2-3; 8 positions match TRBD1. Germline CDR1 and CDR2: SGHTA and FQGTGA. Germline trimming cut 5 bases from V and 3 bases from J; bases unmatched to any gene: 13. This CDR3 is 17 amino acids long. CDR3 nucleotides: TGTGCCAGCAGCCCAAACTTGGACAGGGCGGGTACAGATACGCAGTATTTT. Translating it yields CASSPNLDRAGTDTQYF.

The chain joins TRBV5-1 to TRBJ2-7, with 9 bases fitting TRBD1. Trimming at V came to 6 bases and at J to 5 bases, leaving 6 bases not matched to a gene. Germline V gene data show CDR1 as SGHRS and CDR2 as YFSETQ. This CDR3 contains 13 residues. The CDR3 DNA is TGCGCCAGCACACGGGACAGGGACCACGAGCAGTACTTC. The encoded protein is CASTRDRDHEQYF.

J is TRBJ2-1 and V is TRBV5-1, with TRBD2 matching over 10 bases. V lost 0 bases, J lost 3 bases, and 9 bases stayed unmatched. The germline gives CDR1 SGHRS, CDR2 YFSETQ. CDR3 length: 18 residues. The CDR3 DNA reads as TGCGCCAGCAGCTTGGTCCTAGCGGGAGTTGCTAACTACAATGAGCAGTTCTTC. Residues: CASSLVLAGVANYNEQFF.

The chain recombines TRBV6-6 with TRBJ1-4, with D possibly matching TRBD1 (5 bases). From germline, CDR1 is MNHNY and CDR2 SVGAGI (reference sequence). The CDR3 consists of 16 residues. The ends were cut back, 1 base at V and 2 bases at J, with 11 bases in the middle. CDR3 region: CASSYYGTGTNEKLFF. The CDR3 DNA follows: TGTGCCAGCAGTTACTATGGGACTGGGACTAATGAAAAACTGTTTTTT.

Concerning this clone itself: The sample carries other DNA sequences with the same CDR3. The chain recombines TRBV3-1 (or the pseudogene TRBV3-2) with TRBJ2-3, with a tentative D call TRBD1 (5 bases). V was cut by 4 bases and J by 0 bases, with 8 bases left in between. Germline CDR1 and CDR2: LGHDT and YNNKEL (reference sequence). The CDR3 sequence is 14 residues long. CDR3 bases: TGTGCCAGCAGCCGTTCAGGGAGCACAGATACGCAGTATTTT. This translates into CASSRSGSTDTQYF.

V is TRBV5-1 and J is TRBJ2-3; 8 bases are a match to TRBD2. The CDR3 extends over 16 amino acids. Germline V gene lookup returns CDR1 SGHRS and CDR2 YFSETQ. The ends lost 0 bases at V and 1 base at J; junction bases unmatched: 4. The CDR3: CASSLAGAGGTDTQYF. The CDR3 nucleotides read TGCGCCAGCAGCTTGGCCGGAGCGGGAGGCACAGATACGCAGTATTTT.

CDR3 residues: CASSLGAGVLDEQYF. CDR3 nucleotides: TGTGCCAGCAGTTTAGGGGCAGGGGTATTAGACGAGCAGTACTTC. This sequence joins TRBV27 and TRBJ2-7; maybe TRBD1 (6 bases). The CDR3 is 15 residues long. The germline V gene has CDR1 MNHEY and CDR2 SMNVEV (reference sequence). V was cut by 2 bases and J by 5 bases, with 16 bases left in between.

The CDR3 coding sequence is TGTGCCAGCTCACCACCCGGCAGGGTCCAGCCCCAGCATTTT. Its protein is CASSPPGRVQPQHF. The V call is TRBV18, the J call TRBJ1-5, with D possibly being TRBD1 (5 bases). The ends were cut back, 0 bases at V and 7 bases at J, with 10 bases in the middle. Germline V lookup: CDR1 KGHSH, CDR2 LQKENI. This CDR3 is 14 amino acids long.

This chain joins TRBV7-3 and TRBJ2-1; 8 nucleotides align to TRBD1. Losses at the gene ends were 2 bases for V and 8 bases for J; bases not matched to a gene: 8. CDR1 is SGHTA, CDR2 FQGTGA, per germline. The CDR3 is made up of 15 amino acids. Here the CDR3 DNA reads TGTGCCAGCAGCTTAGGCCAGGGGGCACGCTATGAGCAGTTCTTC. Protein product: CASSLGQGARYEQFF.

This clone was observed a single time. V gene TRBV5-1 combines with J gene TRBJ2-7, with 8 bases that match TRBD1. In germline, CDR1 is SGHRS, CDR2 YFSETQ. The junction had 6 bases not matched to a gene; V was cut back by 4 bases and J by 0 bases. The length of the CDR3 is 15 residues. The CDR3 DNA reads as TGCGCCAGCAGCACTCGGACAGGGCCCTCCTACGAGCAGTACTTC. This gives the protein CASSTRTGPSYEQYF.

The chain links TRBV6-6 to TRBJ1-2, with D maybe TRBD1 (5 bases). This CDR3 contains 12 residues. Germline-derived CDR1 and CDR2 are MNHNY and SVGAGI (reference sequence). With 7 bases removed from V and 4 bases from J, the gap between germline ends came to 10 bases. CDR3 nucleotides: TGTGCCAGCAAATCAGGGTCCTATGGCTACACCTTC. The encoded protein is CASKSGSYGYTF.

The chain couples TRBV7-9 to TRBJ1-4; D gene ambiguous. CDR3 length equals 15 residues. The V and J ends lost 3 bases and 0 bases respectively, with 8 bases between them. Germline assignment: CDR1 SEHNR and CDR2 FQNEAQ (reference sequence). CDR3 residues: CASSLAETTNEKLFF. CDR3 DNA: TGTGCCAGCAGCTTGGCGGAAACAACTAATGAAAAACTGTTTTTT.

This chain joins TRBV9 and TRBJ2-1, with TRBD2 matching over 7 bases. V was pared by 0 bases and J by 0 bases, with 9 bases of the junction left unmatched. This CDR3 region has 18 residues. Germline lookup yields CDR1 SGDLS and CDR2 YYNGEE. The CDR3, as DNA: TGTGCCAGCAGCGTAGCTATCGTGGGGGGGAGCTCCTACAATGAGCAGTTCTTC. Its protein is CASSVAIVGGSSYNEQFF.